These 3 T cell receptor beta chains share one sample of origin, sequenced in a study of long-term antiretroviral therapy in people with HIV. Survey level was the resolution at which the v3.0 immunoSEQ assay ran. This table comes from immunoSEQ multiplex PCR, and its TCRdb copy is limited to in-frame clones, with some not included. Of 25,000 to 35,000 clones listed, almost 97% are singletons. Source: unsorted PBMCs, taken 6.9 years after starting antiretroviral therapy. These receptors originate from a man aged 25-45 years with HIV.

The CDR3 loop reads CASSPQGGGTGELFF. The CDR3 region has the DNA TGTGCCAGCAGTCCGCAGGGGGGCGGCACCGGGGAGCTGTTTTTT. V usage is TRBV27 and J usage is TRBJ2-2; D is perhaps TRBD1 (7 bases). The CDR3 has 15 residues. From germline, CDR1 is MNHEY and CDR2 SMNVEV (reference sequence). V was trimmed by 5 bases and J by 4 bases, leaving 14 bases between them.

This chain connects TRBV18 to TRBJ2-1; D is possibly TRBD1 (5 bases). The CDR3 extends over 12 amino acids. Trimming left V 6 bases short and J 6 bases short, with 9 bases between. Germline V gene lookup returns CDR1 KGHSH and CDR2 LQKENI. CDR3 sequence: CASSQDSNEQFF. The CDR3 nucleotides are TGTGCCAGCTCGCAAGACAGCAATGAGCAGTTCTTC.

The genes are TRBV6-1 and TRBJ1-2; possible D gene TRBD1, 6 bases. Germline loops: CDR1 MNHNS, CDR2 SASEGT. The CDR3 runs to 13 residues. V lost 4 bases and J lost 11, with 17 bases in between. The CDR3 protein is CASSGTDWLWYTF. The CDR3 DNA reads TGTGCCAGCAGTGGGACAGATTGGCTATGGTACACCTTC.